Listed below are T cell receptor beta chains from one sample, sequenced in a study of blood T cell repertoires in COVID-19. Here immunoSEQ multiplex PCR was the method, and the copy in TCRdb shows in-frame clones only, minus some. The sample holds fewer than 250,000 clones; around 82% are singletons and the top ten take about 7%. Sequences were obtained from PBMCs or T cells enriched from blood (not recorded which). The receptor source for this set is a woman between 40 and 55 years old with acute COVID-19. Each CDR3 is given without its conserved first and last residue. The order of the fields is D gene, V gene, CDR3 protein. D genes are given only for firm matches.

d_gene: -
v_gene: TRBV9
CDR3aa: ASSPLGTLSTDTQY

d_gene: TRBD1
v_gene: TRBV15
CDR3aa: ATSRNRDSSNTGELF

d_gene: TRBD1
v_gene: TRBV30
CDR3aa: AWIDPRQGTQY

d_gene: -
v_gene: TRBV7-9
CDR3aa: ASSLKRSTNEKLF

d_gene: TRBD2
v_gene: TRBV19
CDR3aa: ASSPPGGRTGELF

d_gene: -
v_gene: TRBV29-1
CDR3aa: SVGYSNTGELF

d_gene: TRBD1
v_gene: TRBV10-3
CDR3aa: AISNDRAGNTIY

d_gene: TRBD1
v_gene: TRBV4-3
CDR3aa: ASSQETGATYEQY

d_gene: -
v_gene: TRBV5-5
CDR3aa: ASSSVVFYEQY

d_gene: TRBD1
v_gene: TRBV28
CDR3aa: ASSLLTFGAGGNQPQH

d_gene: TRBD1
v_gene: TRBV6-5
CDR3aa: ASRDRGDLATEAF

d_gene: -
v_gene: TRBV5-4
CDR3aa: ASSLALGQGPTEAF